The clone carrying this T cell receptor (beta chain) was detected ten times or more. Its antigen is as yet unknown. Conversion of TCR transcripts into cDNA relied on 5'RACE template switching, which added a universal primer site and UMIs. TCRdb passed the 5' RACE reads through MiXCR, listing each CDR3 protein once. This table has more than 300,000 distinct CDR3 sequences, 3.5% to 4.5% appearing once. This sample was included in a study of T cells after yellow fever vaccination. The trim removed 1 base at V and 6 bases at J, leaving 6 bases unmatched. This CDR3 has 16 amino acids. Study-level findings and limits: Clonotypes found in both CD4 and CD8 compartments made up a small share.

Source: PBMCs, taken 15 days after the yellow fever booster vaccination. The chain carries TRBV12-3 or TRBV12-4 and TRBJ2-1; 10 positions match TRBD2. The TCR comes from a man younger than 30 who received the YFV17D yellow fever vaccine. The CDR3 nucleotides read TGTGCCAGCAGTTTAGATCGAGCGGGGGGGCCCAATGAGCAGTTCTTC. It encodes CASSLDRAGGPNEQFF.